This TCR beta chain originates from a study of shared clonotypes between healthy human individuals. The germline V and J ends were trimmed by 4 bases and 11 bases, with 18 bases remaining between them. Germline CDR1 SGHTA, CDR2 FQGNSA. The CDR3 length is 14 residues. This table comes from immunoSEQ multiplex PCR, and its TCRdb copy is limited to in-frame clones, with some not included. The repertoire holds approximately 2.5 million clones, with roughly 93% as singletons. The chain carries TRBV7-2 and TRBJ2-1; D may be TRBD2 (5 bases). The clonotype was recovered from a young man in good health. Some clones in this sample may be carry-over from other donors' samples. Input material: naive CD4+ T cells from PBMCs. Noted subset: CD45RA+ positively selected. The CDR3 protein is CASSSPQSGGKQFF. As DNA, the CDR3 is TGTGCCAGCAGCTCACCCCAAAGTGGAGGAAAGCAGTTCTTC.